These 27 T cell receptor beta chains came from one sample sequenced in a study of Graves' ophthalmopathy and Graves' hyperthyroidism. The authors amplified TCR beta CDR3 regions from RNA transcripts. HTBI-primed RT-PCR formed the first round, and a multiplex PCR formed the second. TCRdb processed the multiplex PCR reads anew with MiXCR; each CDR3 protein has one entry. The profile covers 1 million to 1.3 million distinct CDR3 sequences, with about 38% appearing a single time and roughly 11% taken by the ten largest. The sequenced material came from peripheral blood or thyroid tissue (not recorded which). The receptor source for this set is an adult man with Graves' hyperthyroidism.

This clonotype occurred many times. A read error may account for a junction end that differs from germline. The V gene is TRBV5-1, the J gene TRBJ2-7; TRBD2 aligns across 14 bases. Germline V gene data show CDR1 as SGHRS and CDR2 as YFSETQ. The length of the CDR3 is 17 residues. The CDR3 nucleotides read TGTGCCAGCAGCGACGGACTAGCGGGAGGTCCCACCTACGAGCAGTACTTC. Translated, it gives CASSDGLAGGPTYEQYF.

This clonotype was counted many times. The rearrangement links TRBV4-3 to TRBJ2-7, with D possibly called TRBD1 or TRBD2 (6 bases each). Germline assignment: CDR1 LGHNA and CDR2 YSLEER. This CDR3 contains 15 residues. With 0 bases removed from V and 5 bases from J, the gap between germline ends came to 14 bases. In DNA form, the CDR3 reads TGCGCCAGCAGCCAAGATTTCGGGGGCGCGAACGAGCAGTACTTC. It encodes CASSQDFGGANEQYF.

This chain links TRBV4-1 with TRBJ1-5; 11 bases align to TRBD1. Germline CDR1 and CDR2: MGHRA and YSYEKL. The CDR3 is 18 residues long. Unmatched junction bases numbered 15, after V lost 6 bases and J lost 5 bases. The CDR3 bases are TGCGCCAGCAGTCTCGAGGACAGGGGGCCGGGGTTCCATCAGCCCCAGCATTTT. Amino acid sequence: CASSLEDRGPGFHQPQHF.

The genes are TRBV5-8 and TRBJ1-2; D is undetermined. This CDR3 spans 13 amino acids. Between the trimmed V and J ends, which lost 3 bases and 4 bases, there was a span of 10 bases. CDR1 and CDR2 (germline): SGHTS, YDEGEE. CDR3 residues: CASSSTETYGYTF. CDR3 bases: TGTGCCAGCAGCTCCACAGAGACCTATGGCTACACCTTC.

This clonotype has at least ten counts. The chain couples TRBV19 to TRBJ1-2; 9 positions agree with TRBD1. This CDR3 is built from 14 residues. Germline-derived CDR1 and CDR2 are LNHDA and SQIVND (reference sequence). Trimming cost V 5 bases and J 4 bases; bases outside gene matches: 5. The CDR3 nucleotides are TGTGCCAGTAGTCCTGAGGACAGGGGCTATGGCTACACCTTC. It yields the protein CASSPEDRGYGYTF.

This clonotype was found a few times. CDR3 protein: CASSREGDGYTF. In DNA, the CDR3 is TGTGCCAGCAGCCGGGAGGGGGACGGCTACACCTTC. The chain uses TRBV11-2 and TRBJ1-2, with D tentatively TRBD1 (6 bases). Germline V gene lookup returns CDR1 SGHAT and CDR2 FQNNGV. CDR3 length: 12 amino acids. V was cut by 5 bases and J by 8 bases, with 12 bases left in between. Full variable domain (missing parts from reference TRBV11-2 and TRBJ1-2): EAGVAQSPRYKIIEKRQSVAFWCNPISGHATLYWYQQILGQGPKLLIQFQNNGVVDDSQLPKDRFSAERLKGVDSTLKIQPAKLEDSAVYLCASSREGDGYTFGSGTRLTVV.

This clonotype occurred a few times. This rearrangement joins TRBV10-2 to TRBJ2-7, with D unresolved. The germline CDR1 and CDR2 sequences are WSHSY and SAAADI. V lost 1 base to trimming and J lost 3 bases, with 13 bases between them. There are 15 residues in the CDR3. CDR3 nucleotide sequence: TGCGCCAGCAGTGAGTTGGTGGCGCCAAACTACGAGCAGTACTTC. Translation gives CASSELVAPNYEQYF.

The rearrangement uses TRBV4-1 and TRBJ2-5, with D hard to call. The CDR3 is made up of 16 amino acids. CDR1 and CDR2 from the germline V gene are MGHRA and YSYEKL. Trimming removed 0 bases from V and 1 base from J, with 12 bases in between. For the CDR3, the DNA is TGCGCCAGCAGCCAAGATTCGCCGCCAGGCCAAGAGACCCAGTACTTC. Its protein product is CASSQDSPPGQETQYF.

This clonotype came up a few times. The DNA for the CDR3 is TGTGCCAGCAGCGCTCAGGGGACAGGGTTCTATGGCTACACCTTC. Translating gives CASSAQGTGFYGYTF. The J gene is TRBJ1-2, the V gene TRBV9; 9 bases fit TRBD1. The CDR3 runs 15 residues. Germline V gene sequence: CDR1 SGDLS, CDR2 YYNGEE. V lost 3 bases to trimming and J lost 4 bases; unmatched junction nucleotides: 7.

As for this clonotype: A read error may be the cause here, since a much bigger clone is one base away. Here the CDR3 DNA reads TGTGCCAGCAGCTTTGGGCGGCTGGATGGGGCTTTCTTT. Protein sequence: CASSFGRLDGAFF. The gene calls are TRBV7-2 and TRBJ1-1; no reliable D call. Germline CDR1 and CDR2: SGHTA and FQGNSA. Trimming took 3 bases from V and 11 from J, leaving 16 bases between them. The CDR3 extends over 13 amino acids.

The V call is TRBV15, the J call TRBJ2-2; 10 bases fit TRBD1. The CDR3 extends over 15 amino acids. Per the germline V gene, CDR1 is LNHNV and CDR2 is YYDKDF (reference sequence). With 5 bases clipped from V and 8 bases from J, the junction kept 8 bases outside the gene matches. The CDR3 nucleotides read TGTGCCACCAGCGCCGACAGGGGGCGCACGGGGGAGCTGTTTTTT. This encodes CATSADRGRTGELFF.

The chain recombines TRBV7-2 with TRBJ1-1; D is undetermined. The germline V gene has CDR1 SGHTA and CDR2 FQGNSA. The CDR3 is made up of 12 amino acids. Trimming left V 3 bases short and J 7 bases short, with 9 bases between. For the CDR3, the DNA is TGTGCCAGCAGCTTCGAAGGGATTGAAGCTTTCTTT. Its protein product is CASSFEGIEAFF. The full variable domain, its missing parts supplied by reference TRBV7-2 and TRBJ1-1, is GAGVSQSPSNKVTEKGKDVELRCDPISGHTALYWYRQSLGQGLEFLIYFQGNSAPDKSGLPSDRFSAERTGGSVSTLTIQRTQQEDSAVYLCASSFEGIEAFFGQGTRLTVV.

The chain links TRBV7-8 to TRBJ1-1; D call uncertain. V gave up 8 bases and J gave up 1 base, with 14 bases separating them. Per the germline V gene, CDR1 is SGHVS and CDR2 is FQNEAQ. The length of the CDR3 is 14 residues. This chain's CDR3 is CASSPNSQNTEAFF. The CDR3 DNA sequence: TGTGCCAGCTCACCAAACAGCCAGAACACTGAAGCTTTCTTT.

This clonotype has a count of ten or more. The gene calls are TRBV7-3 and TRBJ2-5; no definite D call. CDR1 and CDR2 (germline): SGHTA, FQGTGA. This CDR3 region has 14 residues. Deletions cut 5 bases from V and 1 base from J, with 11 bases between. The CDR3 reads CASSPTASQETQYF. CDR3 nucleotides: TGTGCCAGCAGCCCCACGGCGTCCCAAGAGACCCAGTACTTC.

This chain uses TRBV24-1 with TRBJ2-2; D unclear. Trimming pared 7 bases from V and 7 bases from J, leaving 12 bases between. Germline-derived CDR1 and CDR2 are KGHDR and SFDVKD. This CDR3 comprises 13 residues. The CDR3 is CATSRRPLGELFF. The CDR3, as DNA: TGTGCCACCAGCAGGCGGCCACTCGGGGAGCTGTTTTTT.

This clonotype was counted at least ten times. CDR3 in amino acids: CASSLGQPEKLFF. The CDR3 DNA sequence: TGTGCCAGCAGCTTAGGTCAGCCCGAAAAACTGTTTTTT. V usage is TRBV7-9 and J usage is TRBJ1-4; no firm D call. The germline V gene encodes CDR1 SEHNR and CDR2 FQNEAQ (reference sequence). Trimming took 1 base from V and 8 from J, leaving 8 bases between them. The CDR3 covers 13 residues. The whole variable domain, remainder taken from reference TRBV7-9 and TRBJ1-4, is DTGVSQNPRHKITKRGQNVTFRCDPISEHNRLYWYRQTLGQGPEFLTYFQNEAQLEKSRLLSDRFSAERPKGSFSTLEIQRTEQGDSAMYLCASSLGQPEKLFFGSGTQLSVL.

This chain joins TRBV7-8 and TRBJ2-7; TRBD2 agrees at 10 bases. From germline, CDR1 is SGHVS and CDR2 FQNEAQ. J lost 7 bases, V lost 1 base, and 10 bases had no gene match. The CDR3 loop spans 16 amino acids. This CDR3 is CASSLEGRTSGLEQYF. CDR3 DNA: TGTGCCAGCAGCTTAGAAGGCAGGACTAGCGGCCTTGAGCAGTACTTC. The entire variable domain, with the rest obtained from reference TRBV7-8 and TRBJ2-7, is as follows: GAGVSQSPRYKVAKRGQDVALRCDPISGHVSLFWYQQALGQGPEFLTYFQNEAQLDKSGLPSDRFFAERPEGSVSTLKIQRTQQEDSAVYLCASSLEGRTSGLEQYFGPGTRLTVT.

This clonotype was counted only a few times. The V call is TRBV7-4, the J call TRBJ2-5; 8 nucleotides agree with TRBD2. CDR1 SGHVT and CDR2 SQSDAQ come from the germline V gene. The CDR3 contains 15 residues. Trimming at V came to 6 bases and at J to 1 base, leaving 7 bases not matched to a gene. CDR3: CASRLGGGRQETQYF. As DNA, the CDR3 is TGTGCCAGCAGACTCGGGGGGGGGCGCCAAGAGACCCAGTACTTC.

As for this clonotype: Since no conserved phenylalanine or tryptophan closes the CDR3, a read error is the likely cause. The V and J genes are TRBV7-8 and TRBJ1-5, with D tentatively TRBD1 (6 bases). Germline V gives CDR1 SGHVS, CDR2 FQNEAQ. This CDR3 comprises 14 residues. Trimming stripped 0 bases from V and 6 bases from J, with 9 bases between. The CDR3: CASSLAGGRQPQHL. CDR3 DNA: TGTGCCAGCAGCTTAGCAGGGGGTCGTCAGCCCCAGCATCTT.

This clonotype has a count of ten or more. The V and J genes are TRBV7-9 and TRBJ2-7, with unresolved D. This CDR3 is 14 amino acids long. The germline V and J ends were trimmed by 2 bases and 3 bases, with 11 bases remaining between them. The germline gives CDR1 SEHNR, CDR2 FQNEAQ (reference sequence). The CDR3 sequence: CASSLIQESYEQYF. In DNA form, the CDR3 reads TGTGCCAGCAGCTTAATTCAGGAGAGCTACGAGCAGTACTTC.

The CDR3 DNA reads TGTGCCAGCTCACCACAGGGGACAGGGAGTCGCTACACCTTC. Its translation: CASSPQGTGSRYTF. The gene calls are TRBV9 and TRBJ1-2; 9 nucleotides line up with TRBD1. V shed 7 bases, J shed 9 bases, and the junction held 13 bases outside the gene matches. The V gene's germline CDR1 is SGDLS and CDR2 YYNGEE. The CDR3 extends over 14 amino acids.

V and J are TRBV25-1 and TRBJ2-5; TRBD1 matches at 8 bases. The CDR3 is made up of 13 amino acids. V shed 11 bases, J shed 4 bases, and the junction held 9 bases outside the gene matches. Germline lookup yields CDR1 MGHDK and CDR2 SYGVNS. The CDR3 reads CAATGAGRETQYF. The CDR3 DNA reads as TGTGCCGCGACAGGGGCAGGTAGAGAGACCCAGTACTTC.

This clonotype has ten or more counts. This chain connects TRBV20-1 to TRBJ2-7; 7 positions agree with TRBD2. Per the germline V gene, CDR1 is DFQATT and CDR2 is SNEGSKA (reference sequence). CDR3 size: 14 residues. V dropped 0 bases and J dropped 9; count of bases not matched to a gene: 11. The CDR3 reads CSARDRRTRAGQYF. In DNA form, the CDR3 reads TGCAGTGCTAGAGATCGGCGGACTAGGGCGGGGCAGTACTTC.

This clonotype was seen ten or more times. The J gene is TRBJ1-1, the V gene TRBV25-1; possibly TRBD1 for D (5 bases). With 5 bases removed from V and 3 bases from J, the gap between germline ends came to 13 bases. Germline assignment: CDR1 MGHDK and CDR2 SYGVNS. This CDR3 spans 14 amino acids. CDR3 sequence (DNA): TGTGCCAGCAGTTCCCGACTAGGGGACACTGAAGCTTTCTTT. Its translation is CASSSRLGDTEAFF.

This clonotype has ten or more counts. V usage is TRBV20-1 and J usage is TRBJ2-2; no clear D. The germline V gene encodes CDR1 DFQATT and CDR2 SNEGSKA (reference sequence). The CDR3 loop spans 12 amino acids. The V gene lost 6 bases and the J gene lost 7 bases, with 12 bases spanning the gap. CDR3 coding DNA: TGCAGTGCCCGGTGGACGGGCGGGGAGCTGTTTTTT. It translates to CSARWTGGELFF.

The chain links TRBV20-1 to TRBJ2-5, with D possibly matching TRBD2 (7 bases). CDR1 and CDR2 from the germline V gene are DFQATT and SNEGSKA (reference sequence). Between the trimmed V and J ends, which lost 6 bases and 5 bases, there was a span of 19 bases. The CDR3 length is 14 residues. The CDR3 bases are TGCAGTGCCAACCCCTACGGGGGGCGTGAGACCCAGTACTTC. It yields the protein CSANPYGGRETQYF.

The chain has TRBV25-1 and TRBJ1-6; D unclear. The CDR3 has 14 residues. CDR1 and CDR2 (germline): MGHDK, SYGVNS. V was shortened by 5 bases and J by 8 bases, with 13 bases between the two germline ends. CDR3 region: CASSHTLLDSPLHF. DNA for the CDR3: TGTGCCAGCAGTCACACCCTTTTGGATTCACCCCTCCACTTT. The full variable domain, with the rest looked up from reference TRBV25-1 and TRBJ1-6, is EADIYQTPRYLVIGTGKKITLECSQTMGHDKMYWYQQDPGMELHLIHYSYGVNSTEKGDLSSESTVSRIRTEHFPLTLESARPSHTSQYLCASSHTLLDSPLHFGNGTRLTVT.